The following is a T cell receptor (beta chain) sequence with its context. No cognate antigen has been identified for it. There are no base qualities to consult, and no much larger clone falls within one base. The data originate from a study of cytomegalovirus exposure and HLA in healthy donors (dated by TCRdb to the late 2010s). Study-level background: The approximately 710 repertoires of the first cohort and the 110 or so validation repertoires were produced on the same platform, according to a later analysis. The aim of the study was to test whether cataloging public T cell receptors could identify signatures of past pathogen exposure. To predict cytomegalovirus infection status, the study combined high-throughput TCR immunosequencing, statistical association of individual TCRs with disease status, and machine learning. A separate validation cohort of approximately 130 different subjects was used in addition to the roughly 700-subject first cohort.

The donors belonged to the validation cohort of 120 subjects, which was separate from the 666-subject first cohort. The library came from the immunoSEQ multiplex PCR assay. The authors' analysis ran thus. To diagnose cytomegalovirus status from the catalog of TCR beta chain sequences, a statistical classification framework was built. Imported from immuneACCESS, the table was reduced by TCRdb to in-frame sequences with V and J called. These copies leave out some clones; in studies compared against another copy, an unresolved V gene accounts for under half, and the cause of the remainder is not known. V and J calls and clone size are those listed in that table; D and trimming were worked out from the DNA. Here the sample has 70,000 to 75,000 clones; less than 95% occur a single time. Jointly, the top ten make up 1% of the sample. What the research found in general, with its limitations: Most TCR sequences were seen in very few donors, while some public TCRs were found in many individuals. The authors suggested that the approach could potentially be generalized to other disease states and immunological phenotypes. Cytomegalovirus status was reported to be diagnosed by the classifier with high specificity and sensitivity in both the original and validation cohorts. Of the cluster scores, about 94% were above 0 in a later analysis, which found that TCRs clustered in the first cohort also tended to co-occur in the 120 validation repertoires. A total of 150 to 200 TCR beta chains were listed by the study as associated with cytomegalovirus. A later analysis had no HLA typing for the validation cohort, so co-occurrence there was scored across all 120 or so repertoires. In vitro tests confirmed that a few of the cytomegalovirus-associated TCR beta chains recognize cytomegalovirus antigens.

Specimen: PBMCs. This clonotype originated in a woman aged 18-30 years in good health and CMV-seronegative.

The CDR3 region: CASSPWTAISGANVLTF. The DNA sequence is TGTGCCAGCAGTCCATGGACAGCGATCTCTGGGGCCAACGTCCTGACTTTC. The chain joins TRBV28 to TRBJ2-6; TRBD1 is a possible D gene, resting on 6 matching bases. Relative to germline, V is 5 bases shorter and J is 0 bases shorter, with 14 bases between their ends. The CDR3 starts with the cysteine, ends with the phenylalanine, and has 17 residues. Only the CDR3 portion is preserved as DNA: 51 bases, with reading frame beginning at the first base. The germline V gene specifies MDHEN as CDR1 and SYDVKM as CDR2.